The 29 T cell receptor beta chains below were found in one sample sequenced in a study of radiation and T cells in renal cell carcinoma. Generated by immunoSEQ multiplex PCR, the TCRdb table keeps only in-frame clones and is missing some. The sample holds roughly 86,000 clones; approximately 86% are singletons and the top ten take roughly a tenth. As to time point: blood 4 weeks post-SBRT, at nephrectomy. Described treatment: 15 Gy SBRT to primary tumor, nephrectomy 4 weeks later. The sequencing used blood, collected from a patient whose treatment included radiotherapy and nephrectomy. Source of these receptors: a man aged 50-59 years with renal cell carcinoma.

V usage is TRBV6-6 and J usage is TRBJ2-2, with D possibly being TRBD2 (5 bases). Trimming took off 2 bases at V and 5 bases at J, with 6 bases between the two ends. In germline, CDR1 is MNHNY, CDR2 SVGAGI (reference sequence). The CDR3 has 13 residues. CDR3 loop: CASSYTGTGELFF. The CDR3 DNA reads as TGTGCCAGCAGTTACACGGGGACCGGGGAGCTGTTTTTT.

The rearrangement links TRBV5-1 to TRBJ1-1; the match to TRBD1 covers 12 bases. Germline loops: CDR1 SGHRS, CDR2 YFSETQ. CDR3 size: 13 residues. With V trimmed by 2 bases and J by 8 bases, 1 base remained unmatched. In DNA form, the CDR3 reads TGCGCCAGCAGCTTAGGGACAGGGGGCGAAGCTTTCTTT. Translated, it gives CASSLGTGGEAFF.

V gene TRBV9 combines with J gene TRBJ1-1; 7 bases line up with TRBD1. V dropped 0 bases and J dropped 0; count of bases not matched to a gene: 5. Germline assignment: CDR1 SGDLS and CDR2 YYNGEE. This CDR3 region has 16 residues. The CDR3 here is CASSVGAGGLNTEAFF. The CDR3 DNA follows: TGTGCCAGCAGCGTAGGGGCAGGGGGGCTGAACACTGAAGCTTTCTTT.

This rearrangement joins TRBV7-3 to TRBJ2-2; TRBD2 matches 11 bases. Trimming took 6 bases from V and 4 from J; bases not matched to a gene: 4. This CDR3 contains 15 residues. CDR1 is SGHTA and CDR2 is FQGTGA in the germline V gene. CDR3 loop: CASRKGLAVTGELFF. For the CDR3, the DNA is TGTGCCAGCAGAAAGGGACTAGCGGTCACCGGGGAGCTGTTTTTT.

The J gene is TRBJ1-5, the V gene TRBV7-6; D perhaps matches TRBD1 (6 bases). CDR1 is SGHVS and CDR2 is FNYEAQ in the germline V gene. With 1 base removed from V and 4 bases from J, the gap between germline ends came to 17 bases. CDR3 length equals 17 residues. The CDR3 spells CASSLVSGGGTNQPQHF. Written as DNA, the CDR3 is TGTGCCAGCAGCTTAGTTAGTGGGGGAGGGACAAATCAGCCCCAGCATTTT.

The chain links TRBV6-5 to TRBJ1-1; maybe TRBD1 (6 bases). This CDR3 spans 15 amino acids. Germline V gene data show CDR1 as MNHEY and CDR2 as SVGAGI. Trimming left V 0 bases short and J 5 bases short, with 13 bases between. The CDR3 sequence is CASSYSGQGYTEAFF. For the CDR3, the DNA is TGTGCCAGCAGTTACTCAGGCCAGGGGTATACTGAAGCTTTCTTT.

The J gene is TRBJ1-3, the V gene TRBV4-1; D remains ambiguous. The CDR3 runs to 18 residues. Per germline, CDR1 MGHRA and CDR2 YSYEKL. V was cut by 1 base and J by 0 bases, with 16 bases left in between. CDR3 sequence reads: CASSQGLLRALSGNTIYF. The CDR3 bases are TGCGCCAGCAGCCAAGGTCTTTTAAGGGCCCTCTCTGGAAACACCATATATTTT.

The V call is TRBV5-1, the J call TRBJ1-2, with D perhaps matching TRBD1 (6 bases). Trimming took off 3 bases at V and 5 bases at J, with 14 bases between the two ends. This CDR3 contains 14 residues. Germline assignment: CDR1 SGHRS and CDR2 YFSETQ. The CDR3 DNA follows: TGCGCCAGCAGCTGGGGGCACGGACAGTATGGCTACACCTTC. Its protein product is CASSWGHGQYGYTF.

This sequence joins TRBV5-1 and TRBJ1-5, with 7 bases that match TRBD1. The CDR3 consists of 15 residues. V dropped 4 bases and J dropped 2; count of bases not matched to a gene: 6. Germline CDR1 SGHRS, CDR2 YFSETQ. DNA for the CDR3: TGCGCCAGCAGCCCAGGGACAGTAGGCAATCAGCCCCAGCATTTT. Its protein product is CASSPGTVGNQPQHF. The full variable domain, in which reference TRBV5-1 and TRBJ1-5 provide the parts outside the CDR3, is KAGVTQTPRYLIKTRGQQVTLSCSPISGHRSVSWYQQTPGQGLQFLFEYFSETQRNKGNFPGRFSGRQFSNSRSEMNVSTLELGDSALYLCASSPGTVGNQPQHFGDGTRLSIL.

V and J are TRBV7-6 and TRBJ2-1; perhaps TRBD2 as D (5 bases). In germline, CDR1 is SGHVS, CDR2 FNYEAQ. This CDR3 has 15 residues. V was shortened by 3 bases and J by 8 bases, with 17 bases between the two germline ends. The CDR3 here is CASSFFSGGQDEQFF. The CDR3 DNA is TGTGCCAGCAGCTTCTTCAGCGGAGGCCAGGATGAGCAGTTCTTC.

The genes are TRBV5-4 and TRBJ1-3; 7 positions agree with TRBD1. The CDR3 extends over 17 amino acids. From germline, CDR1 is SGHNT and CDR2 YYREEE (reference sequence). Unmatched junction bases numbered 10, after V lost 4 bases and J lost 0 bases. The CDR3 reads CASSPGGDRHSGNTIYF. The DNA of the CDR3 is TGTGCCAGCAGCCCTGGAGGGGACAGACACTCTGGAAACACCATATATTTT.

CDR3 bases: TGCGCCAGCAGCTTAACAGGTGTACCTAGGGAGACCCAGTACTTC. Translation gives CASSLTGVPRETQYF. The J gene is TRBJ2-5, the V gene TRBV5-1; TRBD1 is a possible D gene (5 bases). Germline loops: CDR1 SGHRS, CDR2 YFSETQ. V was cut by 2 bases and J by 5 bases, with 16 bases left in between. This CDR3 contains 15 residues.

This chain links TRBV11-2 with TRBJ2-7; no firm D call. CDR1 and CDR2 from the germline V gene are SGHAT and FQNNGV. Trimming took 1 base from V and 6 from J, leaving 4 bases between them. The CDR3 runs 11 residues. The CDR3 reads CASSLVGEQYF. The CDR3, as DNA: TGTGCCAGCAGCTTAGTGGGCGAGCAGTACTTC.

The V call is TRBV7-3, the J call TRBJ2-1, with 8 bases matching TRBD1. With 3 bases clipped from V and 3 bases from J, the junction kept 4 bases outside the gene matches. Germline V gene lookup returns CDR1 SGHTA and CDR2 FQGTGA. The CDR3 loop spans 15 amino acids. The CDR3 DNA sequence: TGTGCCAGCAGCTTGGGACAGGCTGTCTACAATGAGCAGTTCTTC. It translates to CASSLGQAVYNEQFF.

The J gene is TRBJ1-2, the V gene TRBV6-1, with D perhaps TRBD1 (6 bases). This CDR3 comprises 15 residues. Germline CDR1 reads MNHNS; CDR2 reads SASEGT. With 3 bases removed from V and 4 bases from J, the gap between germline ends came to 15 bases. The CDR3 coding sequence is TGTGCCAGCAGTGATTGGGGGGCCTCGGGCTATGGCTACACCTTC. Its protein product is CASSDWGASGYGYTF.

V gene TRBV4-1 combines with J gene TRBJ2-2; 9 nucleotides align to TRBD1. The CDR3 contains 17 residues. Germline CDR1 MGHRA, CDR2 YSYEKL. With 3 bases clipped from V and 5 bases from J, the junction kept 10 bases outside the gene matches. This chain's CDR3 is CASSHQVGTGITGELFF. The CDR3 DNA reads TGCGCCAGCAGCCACCAAGTAGGGACAGGGATTACCGGGGAGCTGTTTTTT.

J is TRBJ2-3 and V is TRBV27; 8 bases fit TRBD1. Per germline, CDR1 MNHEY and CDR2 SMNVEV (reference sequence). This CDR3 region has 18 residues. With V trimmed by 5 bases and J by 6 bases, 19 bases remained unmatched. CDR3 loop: CASSPGQGRAEKWDTQYF. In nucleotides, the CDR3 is TGTGCCAGCAGTCCAGGACAGGGTCGGGCTGAGAAATGGGATACGCAGTATTTT.

This CDR3 reads CASSQDAAGGLGEQFF. CDR3 in DNA: TGCGCCAGCAGCCAAGATGCGGCGGGGGGGCTTGGGGAGCAGTTCTTC. This sequence joins TRBV4-1 and TRBJ2-1; 9 bases are a match to TRBD2. J gave up 10 bases and V 0 bases, and 10 bases lay outside the gene matches. Per germline, CDR1 MGHRA and CDR2 YSYEKL. This CDR3 contains 16 residues.

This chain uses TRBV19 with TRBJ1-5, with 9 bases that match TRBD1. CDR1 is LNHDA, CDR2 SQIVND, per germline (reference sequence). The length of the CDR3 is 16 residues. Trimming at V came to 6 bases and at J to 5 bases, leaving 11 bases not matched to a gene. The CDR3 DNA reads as TGTGCCAGTAGGGCGCCCACAGGGGGCAGATATCAGCCCCAGCATTTT. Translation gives CASRAPTGGRYQPQHF.

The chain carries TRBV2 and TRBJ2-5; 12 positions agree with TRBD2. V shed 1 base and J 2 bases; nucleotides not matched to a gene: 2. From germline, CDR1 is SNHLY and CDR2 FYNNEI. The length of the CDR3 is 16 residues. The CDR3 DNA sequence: TGTGCCAGCAGTGAAGGGACTAGCGGGGCGCAAGAGACCCAGTACTTC. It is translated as CASSEGTSGAQETQYF. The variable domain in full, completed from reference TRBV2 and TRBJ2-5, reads EPEVTQTPSHQVTQMGQEVILRCVPISNHLYFYWYRQILGQKVEFLVSFYNNEISEKSEIFDDQFSVERPDGSNFTLKIRSTKLEDSAMYFCASSEGTSGAQETQYFGPGTRLLVL.

The CDR3 region has the DNA TGTGCCAGCAGCCAAGAAGGACAGCCCAAAGCAACTAATGAAAAACTGTTTTTT. This translates into CASSQEGQPKATNEKLFF. The gene calls are TRBV4-2 and TRBJ1-4, with a tentative D call TRBD1 (6 bases). Germline V CDR1 and CDR2: LGHNA, YNFKEQ. There are 18 residues in the CDR3. The ends were cut back, 0 bases at V and 0 bases at J, with 14 bases in the middle.

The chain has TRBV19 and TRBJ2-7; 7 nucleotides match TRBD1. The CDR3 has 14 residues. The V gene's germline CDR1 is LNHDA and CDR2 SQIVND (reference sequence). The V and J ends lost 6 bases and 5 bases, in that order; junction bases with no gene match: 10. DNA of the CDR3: TGTGCCAGTAGAAGGAGACAGGGCCTCCACGAGCAGTACTTC. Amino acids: CASRRRQGLHEQYF.

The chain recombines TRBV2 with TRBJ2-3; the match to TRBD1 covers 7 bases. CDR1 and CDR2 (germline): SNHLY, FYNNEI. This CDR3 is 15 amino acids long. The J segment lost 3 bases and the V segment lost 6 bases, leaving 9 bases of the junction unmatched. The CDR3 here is CASSWGTVQTDTQYF. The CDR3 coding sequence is TGTGCCAGCAGCTGGGGGACAGTCCAGACAGATACGCAGTATTTT.

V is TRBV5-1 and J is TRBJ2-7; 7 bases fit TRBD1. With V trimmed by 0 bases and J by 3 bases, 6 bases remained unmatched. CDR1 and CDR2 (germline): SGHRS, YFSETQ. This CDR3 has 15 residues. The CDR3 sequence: CASSLDVGGNYEQYF. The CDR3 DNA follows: TGCGCCAGCAGCTTGGATGTAGGGGGCAACTACGAGCAGTACTTC.

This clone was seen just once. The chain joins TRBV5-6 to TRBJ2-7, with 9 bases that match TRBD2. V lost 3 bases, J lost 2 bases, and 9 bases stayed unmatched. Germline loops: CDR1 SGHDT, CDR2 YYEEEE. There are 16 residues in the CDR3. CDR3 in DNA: TGTGCCAGCAGCTCCGACCCTAGCGGGACCCCCTACGAGCAGTACTTC. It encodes CASSSDPSGTPYEQYF.

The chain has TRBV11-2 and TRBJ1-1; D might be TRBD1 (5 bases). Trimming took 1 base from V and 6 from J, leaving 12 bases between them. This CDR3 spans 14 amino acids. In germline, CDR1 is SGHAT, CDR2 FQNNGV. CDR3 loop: CASSLAQGAPEAFF. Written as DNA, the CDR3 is TGTGCCAGCAGCTTAGCCCAGGGTGCCCCTGAAGCTTTCTTT.

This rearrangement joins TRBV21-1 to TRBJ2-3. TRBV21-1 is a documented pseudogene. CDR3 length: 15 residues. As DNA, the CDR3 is TGTGCCACTCGCCGTGGCAGAACTAGCACAGATACGCAGTATTTT. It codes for CATRRGRTSTDTQYF.

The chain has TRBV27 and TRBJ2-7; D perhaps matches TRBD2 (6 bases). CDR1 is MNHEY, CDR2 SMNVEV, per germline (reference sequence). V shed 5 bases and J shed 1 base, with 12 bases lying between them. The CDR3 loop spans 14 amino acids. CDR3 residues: CASSRSGVSYEQYF. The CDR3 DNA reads TGTGCCAGCAGTCGTTCGGGAGTATCCTACGAGCAGTACTTC.

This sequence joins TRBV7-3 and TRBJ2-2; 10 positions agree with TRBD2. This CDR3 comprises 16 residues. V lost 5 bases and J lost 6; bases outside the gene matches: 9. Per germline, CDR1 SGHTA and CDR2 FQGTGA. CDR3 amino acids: CASSRGTSGVSGELFF. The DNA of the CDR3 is TGTGCCAGCAGCCGCGGTACTAGCGGGGTCTCCGGGGAGCTGTTTTTT.